This paragraph reports one T cell receptor (beta chain). The sample belongs to a study of blood T cell repertoires in COVID-19. TCRdb keeps only in-frame clones here, not all; method: immunoSEQ multiplex PCR. The profile covers over 100,000 clones, with over 60% appearing a single time and less than 2.5% taken by the ten largest. What was sequenced was peripheral blood. The TCR comes from a woman between 70 and 85 years old with acute or convalescent COVID-19.

The CDR3 loop is CASRRGNAEAFF. The DNA of the CDR3 is TGTGCCAGCCGGCGGGGAAACGCTGAAGCTTTCTTT. The chain combines TRBV5-6 with TRBJ1-1; D is unresolved. The CDR3 covers 12 residues. Germline V gene sequence: CDR1 SGHDT, CDR2 YYEEEE. V gave up 7 bases and J gave up 6 bases, with 13 bases separating them.